This TCR beta chain derives from a study of blood T cell repertoires in COVID-19. V trimming: 3 bases; J trimming: 0 bases; junction bases outside the gene matches: 9. Germline-derived CDR1 and CDR2 are KGHSH and LQKENI. The CDR3 is 18 amino acids. Concerning this clone: The same CDR3 can be traced to other DNA sequences in this sample.

In the original workflow: By means of reference gene primer amplification, nucleated cell counts were estimated. The repertoire was sequenced with immunoSEQ multiplex PCR; TCRdb's copy has only in-frame clones and lacks some. The DNA was the basis for D and trimming; V, J and clone size are from that table. The sample records just over 350,000 clones, more than 85% being singletons. The sequence came from a woman aged 25 to 39 who had recovered from COVID-19. V is TRBV18 and J is TRBJ1-4; 8 bases are shared with TRBD1. Specimen: PBMCs or T cells enriched from blood (not recorded which). This CDR3 is CASSPPGQGTATNEKLFF. The DNA of the CDR3 is TGTGCCAGCTCACCCCCCGGACAGGGAACTGCAACTAATGAAAAACTGTTTTTT.